This T cell receptor (beta chain) was obtained from a study of cytomegalovirus exposure and HLA in healthy donors. Study-level points and caveats: Presence/absence analyses supposed approximately even sequencing depth among donors. As immune exposure information, only CMV serostatus was available. Most observed TCR sequences were rare, whereas some public TCRs were detected in many donors. Sequencing had likely introduced a cluster of highly shared sequence variants as an artifact.

Concerning this clone: What it binds is not known.

60 Vbeta and 13 Jbeta primers were used in PCR. Here immunoSEQ multiplex PCR was the method, and the copy in TCRdb shows in-frame clones only, minus some. The data show 150,000 to 200,000 clones, with around 80% seen just once and roughly 1.6% held by the top ten. The TCR was taken from a girl between 10 and 17 years old in good health and CMV-seropositive. The sequenced material came from PBMCs.

This chain's CDR3 is CASRQGYYNEQFF. The CDR3 DNA reads as TGTGCCAGCAGGCAGGGTTATTACAATGAGCAGTTCTTC. The V gene is TRBV6-1, the J gene TRBJ2-1, with D possibly TRBD1 on 5 matching bases. This CDR3 has 13 amino acids. Deletions cut 6 bases from V and 4 bases from J, with 10 bases between. Per the germline V gene, CDR1 is MNHNS and CDR2 is SASEGT.